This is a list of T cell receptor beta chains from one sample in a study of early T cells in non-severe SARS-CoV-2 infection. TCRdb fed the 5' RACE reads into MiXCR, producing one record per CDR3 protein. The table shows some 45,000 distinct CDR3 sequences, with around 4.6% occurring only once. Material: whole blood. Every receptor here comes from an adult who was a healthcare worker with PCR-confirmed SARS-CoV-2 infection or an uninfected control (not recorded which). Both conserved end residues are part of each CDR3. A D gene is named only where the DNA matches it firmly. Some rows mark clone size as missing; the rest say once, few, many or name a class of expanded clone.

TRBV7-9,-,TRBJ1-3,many,TGTGCCAGCAGACCATCCACCTCTGGAAACACCATATATTTT,CASRPSTSGNTIYF
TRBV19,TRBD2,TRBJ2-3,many,TGTGCCAGTAGCGATCGACTAGCGGGGGGAACAGATACGCAGTATTTT,CASSDRLAGGTDTQYF
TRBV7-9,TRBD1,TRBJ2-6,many,TGTGCCAGCAGCCATACAGGGGGCTATAGTGGGGCCAACGTCCTGACTTTC,CASSHTGGYSGANVLTF
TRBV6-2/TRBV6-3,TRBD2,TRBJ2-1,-,TGTGCCAGCAGTTACTCGGCACTAGCGGTGGACTACAATGAGCAGTTCTTC,CASSYSALAVDYNEQFF
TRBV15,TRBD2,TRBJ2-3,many,TGTGCCACCAGCAGACTAGCGGGGGGGGTTGAAGATACGCAGTATTTT,CATSRLAGGVEDTQYF
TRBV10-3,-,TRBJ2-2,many,TGTGCCATCAGTGAGTCTTTGAACCGGGGCACCGGGGAGCTGTTTTTT,CAISESLNRGTGELFF
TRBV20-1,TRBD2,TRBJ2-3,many,TGCAGTGCTAGAGACTCCAAAGCGGGACTAGCAATGGATACGCAGTATTTT,CSARDSKAGLAMDTQYF
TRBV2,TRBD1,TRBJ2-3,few,TGTGCCAGCAGTCCTTTGTGGGACAGGAGGGCAGATACGCAGTATTTT,CASSPLWDRRADTQYF
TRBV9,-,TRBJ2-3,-,TGTGCCAGCAGCCCCCGAGCATATATTGGCGCAGATACGCAGTATTTT,CASSPRAYIGADTQYF
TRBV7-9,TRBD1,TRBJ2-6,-,TGTGCCAGCAGCTCGGGACAGGGGGCCGGGGCCAACGTCCTGACTTTC,CASSSGQGAGANVLTF
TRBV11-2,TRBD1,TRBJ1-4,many,TGTGCCAGCAGCTCCACAGGGGTGGGTGAAAAACTGTTTTTT,CASSSTGVGEKLFF
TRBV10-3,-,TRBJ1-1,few,TGTGCCATCAGTGAAGGAGGGGGTCGGGTGAACACTGAAGCTTTCTTT,CAISEGGGRVNTEAFF
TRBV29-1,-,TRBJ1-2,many,TGCAGCGTTGTTGTTAGGGAAGGGGGCTACACCTTC,CSVVVREGGYTF
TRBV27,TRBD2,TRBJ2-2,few,TGTGCCAGCAGCCACTATGTAGCGGGGCCCCACACCGGGGAGCTGTTTTTT,CASSHYVAGPHTGELFF
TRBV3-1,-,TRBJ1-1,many,TGTGCCAGCAGCCCCCCTTGGGCTGTTGAGACTGAAGCTTTCTTT,CASSPPWAVETEAFF
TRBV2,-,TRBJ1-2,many,TGTGCCAGCAGCACAGGGAATGGCTACACCTTC,CASSTGNGYTF
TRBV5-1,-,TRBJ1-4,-,TGCGCCAGCAGCTTCGAGGGCGGGACATCGAATCTTTGGACTAATGAAAAACTGTTTTTT,CASSFEGGTSNLWTNEKLFF
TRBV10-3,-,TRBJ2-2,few,TGTGCCATCGGCCCGGGGGCGAGCGGGGAGCTGTTTTTT,CAIGPGASGELFF
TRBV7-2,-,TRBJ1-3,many,TGTGCCAGCAGCCCTTCGGCGGCAGCGGCCGGAAACACCATATATTTT,CASSPSAAAAGNTIYF
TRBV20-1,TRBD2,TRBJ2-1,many,TGCAGTGCTAGCAAAGCGGGGGGTCATGATGAGCAGTTCTTC,CSASKAGGHDEQFF
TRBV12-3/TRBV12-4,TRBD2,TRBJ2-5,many,TGTGCCAGCAGTTTAGGCCCGGGCGGGAGGACACTTCAAGAGACCCAGTACTTC,CASSLGPGGRTLQETQYF
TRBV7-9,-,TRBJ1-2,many,TGTGCCAGCAGCTTAGGTGGAAACTATGGCTACACCTTC,CASSLGGNYGYTF
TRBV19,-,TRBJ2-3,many,TGTGCCAGTAGACCCAGGGGTAGCGCAGATACGCAGTATTTT,CASRPRGSADTQYF